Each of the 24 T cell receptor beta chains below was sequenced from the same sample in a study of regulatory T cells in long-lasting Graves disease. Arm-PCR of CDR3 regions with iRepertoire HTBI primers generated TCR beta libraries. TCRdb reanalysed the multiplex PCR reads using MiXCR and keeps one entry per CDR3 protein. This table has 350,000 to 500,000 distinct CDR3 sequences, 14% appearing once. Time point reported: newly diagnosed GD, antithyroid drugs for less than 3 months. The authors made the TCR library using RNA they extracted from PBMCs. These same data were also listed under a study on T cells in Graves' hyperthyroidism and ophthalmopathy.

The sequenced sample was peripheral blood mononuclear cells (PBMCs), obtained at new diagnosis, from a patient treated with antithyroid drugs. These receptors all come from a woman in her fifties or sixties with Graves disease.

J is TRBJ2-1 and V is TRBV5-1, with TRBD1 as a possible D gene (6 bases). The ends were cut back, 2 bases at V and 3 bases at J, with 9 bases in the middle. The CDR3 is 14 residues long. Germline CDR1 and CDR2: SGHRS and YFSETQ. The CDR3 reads CASSFTGNYNEQFF. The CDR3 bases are TGCGCCAGCAGCTTCACAGGGAACTACAATGAGCAGTTCTTC.

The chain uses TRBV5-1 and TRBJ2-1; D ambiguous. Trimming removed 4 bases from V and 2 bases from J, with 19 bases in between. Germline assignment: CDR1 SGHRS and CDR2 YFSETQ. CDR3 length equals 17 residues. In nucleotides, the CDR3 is TGCGCCAGCAGCCAATTTCCAGTCCGGAGCGCCTACAATGAGCAGTTCTTC. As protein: CASSQFPVRSAYNEQFF.

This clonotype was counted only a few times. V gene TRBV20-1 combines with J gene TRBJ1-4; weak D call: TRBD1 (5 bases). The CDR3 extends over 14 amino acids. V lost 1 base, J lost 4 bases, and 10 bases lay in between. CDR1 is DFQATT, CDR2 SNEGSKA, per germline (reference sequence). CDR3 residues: CSARGGTYNEKLFF. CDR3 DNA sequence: TGCAGTGCTAGAGGGGGGACTTATAATGAAAAACTGTTTTTT.

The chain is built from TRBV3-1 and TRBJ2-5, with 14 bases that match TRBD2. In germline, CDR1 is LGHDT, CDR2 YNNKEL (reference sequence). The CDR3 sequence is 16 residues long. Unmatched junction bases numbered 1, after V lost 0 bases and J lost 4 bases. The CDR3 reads CASSQEGLAGGETQYF. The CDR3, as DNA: TGTGCCAGCAGCCAAGAAGGACTAGCGGGAGGAGAGACCCAGTACTTC.

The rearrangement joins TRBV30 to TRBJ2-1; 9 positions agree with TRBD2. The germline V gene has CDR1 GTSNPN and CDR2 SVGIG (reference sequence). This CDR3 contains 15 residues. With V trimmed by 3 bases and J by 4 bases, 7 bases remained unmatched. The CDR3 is CAWRAGTSLYNEQFF. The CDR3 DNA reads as TGTGCCTGGAGAGCCGGGACTAGCCTATACAATGAGCAGTTCTTC.

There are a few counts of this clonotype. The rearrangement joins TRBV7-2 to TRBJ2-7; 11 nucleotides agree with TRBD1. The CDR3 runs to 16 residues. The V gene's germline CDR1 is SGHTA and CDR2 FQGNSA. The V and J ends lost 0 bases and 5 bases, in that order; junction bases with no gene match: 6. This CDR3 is CASSLAGQGAYHEQYF. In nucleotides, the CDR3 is TGTGCCAGCAGCTTAGCAGGACAGGGGGCGTATCACGAGCAGTACTTC.

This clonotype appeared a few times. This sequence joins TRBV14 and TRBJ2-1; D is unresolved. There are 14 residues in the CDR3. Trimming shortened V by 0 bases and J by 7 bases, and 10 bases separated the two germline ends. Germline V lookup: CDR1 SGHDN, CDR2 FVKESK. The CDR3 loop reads CASSQEGIWNEQFF. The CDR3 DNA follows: TGTGCCAGCAGCCAAGAGGGCATCTGGAATGAGCAGTTCTTC.

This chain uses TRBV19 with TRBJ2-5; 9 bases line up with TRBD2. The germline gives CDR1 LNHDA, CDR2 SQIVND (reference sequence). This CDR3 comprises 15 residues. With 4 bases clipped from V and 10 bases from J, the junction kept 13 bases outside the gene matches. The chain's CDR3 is CASSKWIQRGDDQYF. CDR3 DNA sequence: TGTGCCAGTAGTAAGTGGATCCAGCGGGGGGACGACCAGTACTTC.

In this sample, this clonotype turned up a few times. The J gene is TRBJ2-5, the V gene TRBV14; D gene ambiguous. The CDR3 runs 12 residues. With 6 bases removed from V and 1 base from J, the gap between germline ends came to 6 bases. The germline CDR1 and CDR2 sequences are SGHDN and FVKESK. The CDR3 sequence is CASRRAQETQYF. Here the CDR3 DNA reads TGTGCCAGCAGACGGGCCCAAGAGACCCAGTACTTC. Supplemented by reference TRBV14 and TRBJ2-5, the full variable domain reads EAGVTQFPSHSVIEKGQTVTLRCDPISGHDNLYWYRRVMGKEIKFLLHFVKESKQDESGMPNNRFLAERTGGTYSTLKVQPAELEDSGVYFCASRRAQETQYFGPGTRLLVL.

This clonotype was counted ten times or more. The DNA of the CDR3 is TGCGCCAGCAGCTTGGAAGTACCTCCCTACGAGCAGTACTTC. Protein sequence: CASSLEVPPYEQYF. The rearrangement joins TRBV5-1 to TRBJ2-7; no definite D call. V was trimmed by 0 bases and J by 2 bases, leaving 9 bases between them. CDR1 SGHRS and CDR2 YFSETQ come from the germline V gene. The CDR3 loop spans 14 amino acids.

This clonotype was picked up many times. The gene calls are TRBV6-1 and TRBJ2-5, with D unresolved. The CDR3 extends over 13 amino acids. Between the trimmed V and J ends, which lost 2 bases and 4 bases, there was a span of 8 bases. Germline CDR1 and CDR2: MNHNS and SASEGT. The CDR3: CASSENVRETQYF. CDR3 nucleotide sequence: TGTGCCAGCAGTGAAAACGTTCGAGAGACCCAGTACTTC.

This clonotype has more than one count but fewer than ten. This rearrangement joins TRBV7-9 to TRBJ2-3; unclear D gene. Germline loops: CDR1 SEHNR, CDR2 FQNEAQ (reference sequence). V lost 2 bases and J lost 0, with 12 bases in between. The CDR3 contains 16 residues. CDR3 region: CASSLSATPSTDTQYF. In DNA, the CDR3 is TGTGCCAGCAGCTTAAGCGCGACACCCAGCACAGATACGCAGTATTTT.

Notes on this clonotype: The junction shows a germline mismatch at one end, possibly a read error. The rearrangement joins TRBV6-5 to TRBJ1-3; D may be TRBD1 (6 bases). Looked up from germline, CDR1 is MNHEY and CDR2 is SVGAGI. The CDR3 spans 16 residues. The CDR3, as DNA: TGTGCCAGCAGTTACTCGGCGACACAGGGAGGAAATACCATATACTTT. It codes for CASSYSATQGGNTIYF.

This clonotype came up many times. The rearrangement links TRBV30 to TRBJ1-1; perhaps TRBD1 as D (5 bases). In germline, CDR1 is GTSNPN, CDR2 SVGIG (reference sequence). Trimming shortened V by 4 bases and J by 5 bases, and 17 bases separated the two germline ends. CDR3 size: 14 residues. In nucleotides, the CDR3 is TGTGCCTGGACTGGGACCCGGACGTGGACTGAAGCTTTCTTT. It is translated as CAWTGTRTWTEAFF.

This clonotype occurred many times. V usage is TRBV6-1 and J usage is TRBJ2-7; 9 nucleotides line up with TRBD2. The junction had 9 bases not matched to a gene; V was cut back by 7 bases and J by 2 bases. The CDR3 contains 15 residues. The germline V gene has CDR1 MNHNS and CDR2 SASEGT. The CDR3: CASTSKTSGTYEQYF. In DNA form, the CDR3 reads TGTGCCAGCACCTCTAAGACTAGCGGTACCTACGAGCAGTACTTC.

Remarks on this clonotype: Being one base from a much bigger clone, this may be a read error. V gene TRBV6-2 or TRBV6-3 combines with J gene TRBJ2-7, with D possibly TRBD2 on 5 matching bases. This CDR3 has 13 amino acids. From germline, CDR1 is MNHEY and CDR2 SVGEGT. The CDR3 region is CAGSYEGVGEQYF. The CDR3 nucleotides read TGTGCCGGCAGTTACGAGGGAGTAGGCGAGCAGTACTTC.

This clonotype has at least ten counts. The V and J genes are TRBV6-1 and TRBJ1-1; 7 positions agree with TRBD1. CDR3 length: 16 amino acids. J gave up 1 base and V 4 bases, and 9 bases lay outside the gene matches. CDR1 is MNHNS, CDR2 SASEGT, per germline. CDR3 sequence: CASSGDRQGSNTEAFF. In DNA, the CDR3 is TGTGCCAGCAGTGGAGACCGACAGGGTTCGAACACTGAAGCTTTCTTT.

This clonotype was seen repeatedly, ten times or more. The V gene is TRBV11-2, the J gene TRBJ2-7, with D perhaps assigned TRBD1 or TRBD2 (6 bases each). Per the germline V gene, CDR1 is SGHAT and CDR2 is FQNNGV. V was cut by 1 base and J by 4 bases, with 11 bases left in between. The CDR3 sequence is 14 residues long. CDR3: CASSLGGAGYEQYF. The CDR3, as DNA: TGTGCCAGCAGCTTAGGGGGGGCCGGGTACGAGCAGTACTTC.

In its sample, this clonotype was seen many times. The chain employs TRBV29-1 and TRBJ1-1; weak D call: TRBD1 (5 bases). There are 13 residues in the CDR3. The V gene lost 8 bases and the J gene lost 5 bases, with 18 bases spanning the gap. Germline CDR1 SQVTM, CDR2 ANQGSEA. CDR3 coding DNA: TGCAGCTCTCGCAGGGAGGAACGAACTGAAGCTTTCTTT. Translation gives CSSRREERTEAFF.

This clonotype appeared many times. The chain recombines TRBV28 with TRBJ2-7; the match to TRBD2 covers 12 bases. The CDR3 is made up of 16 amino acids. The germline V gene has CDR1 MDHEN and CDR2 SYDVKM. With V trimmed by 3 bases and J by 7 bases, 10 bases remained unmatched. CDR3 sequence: CASSLLAGGFALEQYF. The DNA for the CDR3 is TGTGCCAGCAGTTTGCTAGCGGGAGGGTTCGCCCTTGAGCAGTACTTC.

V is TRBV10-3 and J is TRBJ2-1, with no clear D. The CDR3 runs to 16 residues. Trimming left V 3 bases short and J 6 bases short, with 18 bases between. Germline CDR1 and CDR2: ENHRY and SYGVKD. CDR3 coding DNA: TGTGCCATCAGTGACTCTATCCCTATACGTCGCAATGAGCAGTTCTTC. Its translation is CAISDSIPIRRNEQFF.

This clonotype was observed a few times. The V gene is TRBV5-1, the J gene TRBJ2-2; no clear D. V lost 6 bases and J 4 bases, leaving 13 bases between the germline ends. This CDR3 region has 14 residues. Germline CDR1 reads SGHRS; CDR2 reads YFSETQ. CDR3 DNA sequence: TGCGCCAGCAACATACATGACCCCACCGGGGAGCTGTTTTTT. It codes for CASNIHDPTGELFF.

DNA of the CDR3: TGCGCCAGCAGCTCTCAGGGGGCCCCGGGGACCCAGTACTTC. This sequence encodes CASSSQGAPGTQYF. The genes are TRBV5-1 and TRBJ2-5, with TRBD1 identical over 8 bases. The germline V gene encodes CDR1 SGHRS and CDR2 YFSETQ. The V and J ends lost 3 bases and 7 bases, in that order; junction bases with no gene match: 8. The CDR3 loop spans 14 amino acids.

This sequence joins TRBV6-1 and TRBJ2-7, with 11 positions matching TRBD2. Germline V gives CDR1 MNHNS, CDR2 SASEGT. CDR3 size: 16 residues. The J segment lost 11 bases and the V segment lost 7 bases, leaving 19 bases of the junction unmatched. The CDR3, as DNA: TGTGCCAGCACAGAACACGCGGGACTAGCGGTGAGGAACGAGTACTTC. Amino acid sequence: CASTEHAGLAVRNEYF.